This T cell receptor beta chain was sequenced in a study of long-term antiretroviral therapy in people with HIV. Notes on the study in general: HIV repertoires had narrower CDR3 length ranges than controls. Following ART, diversity rose but still fell short of transplant donor controls.

The assay, immunoSEQ v3.0, was run at survey level. The repertoire was sequenced with immunoSEQ multiplex PCR; TCRdb's copy has only in-frame clones and lacks some. This table has 16,000 or so clones, 77% appearing once. Germline V lookup: CDR1 MNHNS, CDR2 SASEGT. The CDR3 covers 15 residues. J was trimmed by 4 bases and V by 1 base; bases with no gene match: 5. Comments on this clone: The antigen remains undetermined.

The United States was where all participants with HIV were treated. The chain couples TRBV6-1 to TRBJ2-7, with 9 positions matching TRBD1. The clonotype comes from a man aged 35 to 55 with HIV. Sequenced here: unsorted PBMCs, sampled 2.1 years after starting antiretroviral therapy. In DNA, the CDR3 is TGTGCCAGCAGTGAAGGCGGCGGACAGGGGTACGAGCAGTACTTC. Amino acids: CASSEGGGQGYEQYF.